A single T cell receptor (beta chain) is shown here with its context. What it recognizes is unknown. This sample stems from a study of human T cells and chemical hapten exposure. Study-wide results and limits: No alteration of TCRs above 1 in 1000 frequency was seen with DPC sensitization. While controls formed fewer of them, expanded TCRs formed significantly more large CDR3 similarity clusters.

Each CDR3 protein is one row after TCRdb ran MiXCR on the RACE reads. The sample contains around 150,000 distinct CDR3 sequences, around a quarter of which appear only once. The time point was: patch test 3, about 24 weeks after DPC sensitization. Documented treatment: therapeutic diphenylcyclopropenone sensitization with weekly scalp DPC. Every patch test was put on after a blood sample was taken. The source is a young woman with alopecia areata. Some clones in this sample may be carry-over from other donors' samples. This material consisted of whole blood, taken in connection with sensitization to the hapten diphenylcyclopropenone (DPC).

The CDR3 here is CASSEGSGELFF. The CDR3 DNA reads as TGTGCCAGCAGTGAGGGTTCCGGGGAGCTGTTTTTT. The chain uses TRBV6-4 and TRBJ2-2, with D unresolved. Trimming removed 3 bases at V and 6 bases at J, with 5 bases between. The CDR3 is 12 amino acids. From germline, CDR1 is MRHNA and CDR2 SNTAGT.